This TCR beta chain emerged from a study of blood T cell repertoires in COVID-19. Study information: The samples span acute and convalescent COVID-19 from the United States, Italy and Spain. The analysed material was cDNA or gDNA that came from T cells, B-cell-depleted T cells, or PBMCs.

Profiled with immunoSEQ multiplex PCR; TCRdb holds only in-frame clones, not every one. In the table there are about 190,000 clones, roughly 84% of which are singletons. V lost 4 bases and J 0 bases, leaving 10 bases between the germline ends. This CDR3 region has 14 residues. Germline-derived CDR1 and CDR2 are SGHRS and YFSETQ. The sequence was collected from a woman between 40 and 50 years old who had recovered from COVID-19. The chain links TRBV5-1 to TRBJ1-1; a weak D match, TRBD1 (6 bases). Sequencing input: peripheral blood. CDR3 residues: CASSRQGMNTEAFF. DNA for the CDR3: TGCGCCAGCAGCCGCCAGGGGATGAACACTGAAGCTTTCTTT. Complete variable domain (other parts from reference TRBV5-1 and TRBJ1-1): KAGVTQTPRYLIKTRGQQVTLSCSPISGHRSVSWYQQTPGQGLQFLFEYFSETQRNKGNFPGRFSGRQFSNSRSEMNVSTLELGDSALYLCASSRQGMNTEAFFGQGTRLTVV.